This T cell receptor (beta chain) was captured by sequencing in a study of T cell responses to AZD1222 COVID-19 vaccine. General observations from the study: Reportedly, nearly half of unique spike TCRs recognized epitopes outside B.1.351/B.1.1.7 mutations.

As regards this clone: Its antigen is not identified.

Here immunoSEQ multiplex PCR was the method, and the copy in TCRdb shows in-frame clones only, minus some. The data hold around 95,000 clones, with roughly 90% observed a single time. Material: peripheral blood, obtained on day 0 of AZD1222 vaccination. The receptor was derived from an adult in good health.

DNA of the CDR3: TGTGCCAGCAGTAGTGGAGGGATGGATGAGCAGTTCTTC. This gives the protein CASSSGGMDEQFF. The J gene is TRBJ2-1, the V gene TRBV12-3 or TRBV12-4, with a tentative D call TRBD2 (6 bases). Between the trimmed V and J ends, which lost 5 bases and 8 bases, there was a span of 13 bases. This CDR3 is built from 13 residues.